This is a list of T cell receptor beta chains from one sample in a study of cytomegalovirus exposure and HLA in healthy donors. Sequenced by immunoSEQ multiplex PCR; TCRdb stores in-frame clones only, minus some. The sample has about 240,000 clones, around 88% seen once. The sequencing input was PBMCs. The receptors shown here come from a woman in her 30s in good health and CMV-seropositive. CDR3s include the opening cysteine and the closing phenylalanine or tryptophan. D genes are given only for firm matches. A row's size may be missing; if present it is once, few, many or a size class.

TRBV28	once	.	TRBJ2-7	TGTGCCAGCAGTTTCATTGGAGGCCCAAGCTACGAGCAGTACTTC	CASSFIGGPSYEQYF
TRBV19	.	.	TRBJ2-1	TGTGCCAGTAGTAGAGACAGGTACTACAATGAGCAGTTCTTC	CASSRDRYYNEQFF
TRBV30	.	.	TRBJ1-1	TGTGCCTGGAGTGTATACAGACTGAACACTGAAGCTTTCTTT	CAWSVYRLNTEAFF
TRBV5-1	.	TRBD1	TRBJ2-1	TGCGCCAGCAGCCTAGGACAGGCTTACAATGAGCAGTTCTTC	CASSLGQAYNEQFF
TRBV6-1	few	.	TRBJ1-1	TGTGCCAGCAGCAGACAGGCGGATGGAGCTTTCTTT	CASSRQADGAFF
TRBV28	.	.	TRBJ1-3	TGTGCCAGCAGTTTACTAAGGGGTGGAAACACCATATATTTT	CASSLLRGGNTIYF
TRBV30	.	TRBD2	TRBJ2-1	TGTGCCTGGAGTGTCGCGGGAGATCAGTTCTTC	CAWSVAGDQFF
TRBV27	.	TRBD1	TRBJ2-7	TGTGCCAGCAGTTTAACAGGGGGGATTTCTGGCGAGCAGTACTTC	CASSLTGGISGEQYF
TRBV5-1	.	.	TRBJ2-2	TGCGCCAGCAGCTTGGGACTTGCGGAGAACACCGGGGAGCTGTTTTTT	CASSLGLAENTGELFF
TRBV5-4	.	TRBD2	TRBJ2-7	TGTGCCAGCAGCTTGGCCGGGGGGGAGGGCCGCTACGAGCAGTACTTC	CASSLAGGEGRYEQYF
TRBV29-1	.	TRBD1	TRBJ2-7	TGCAGCGTATCTATCGGGACAGGGAGTTTGTACTTC	CSVSIGTGSLYF
TRBV19	few	TRBD1	TRBJ2-7	TGTGCCAGTAGTATAGACCACAGGGGCTACGAGCAGTACTTC	CASSIDHRGYEQYF
TRBV7-9	.	TRBD1	TRBJ1-4	TGTGCCAGCAGCTTACCACAGGGGACTGAAAAACTGTTTTTT	CASSLPQGTEKLFF
TRBV19	.	TRBD2	TRBJ2-7	TGTGCCAGTAGTAACTCCGCCTGGGGCGGGAGGGCCAGCGAGCAGTACTTC	CASSNSAWGGRASEQYF
TRBV5-4	.	TRBD2	TRBJ2-3	TGTGCCAGCAGCTTTCCTAGCGGGAGGGACACAGATACGCAGTATTTT	CASSFPSGRDTDTQYF
TRBV7-2	.	TRBD1	TRBJ1-2	TGTGCCAGCAGCCCACCGGGACAGGGGGCTTCGGGCTACACCTTC	CASSPPGQGASGYTF
TRBV30	few	.	TRBJ1-2	TGTGCCTGGAACCCCTCGGACTATGGCTACACCTTC	CAWNPSDYGYTF
TRBV5-8	.	.	TRBJ2-7	TGTGCCAGCAGTTTGTTTAGCAGCAACATCAACGAGCAGTACTTC	CASSLFSSNINEQYF
TRBV11-2	once	TRBD1	TRBJ2-7	TGTGCCAGCAGCTTAGGGCAGGGGGCCTACGAGCAGTACTTC	CASSLGQGAYEQYF
TRBV7-2	.	.	TRBJ1-5	TGTGCCAGCAGCTCCCAGGGGACGCAGCCCCAGCATTTT	CASSSQGTQPQHF
TRBV5-1	.	.	TRBJ2-5	TGCGCCAGCAGCTTAACAGGGTCAGAGACCCAGTACTTC	CASSLTGSETQYF
TRBV28	.	.	TRBJ2-7	TGTGCCAGCAGTTTAAGTCGTGGCCGCGAGCAGTACTTC	CASSLSRGREQYF
TRBV28	.	TRBD1	TRBJ1-3	TGTGCCAGCAGTTTATTAGGGCCCGGACAGGGACGTGGAAACACCATATATTTT	CASSLLGPGQGRGNTIYF
TRBV19	.	.	TRBJ1-5	TGTGCCAGTAGTATTATTGGGGGCGGGCAGCCCCAGCATTTT	CASSIIGGGQPQHF
TRBV10-3	.	.	TRBJ1-1	TGTGCCATCAGCGAACATAGAGGGGGTGAGAACACTGAAGCTTTCTTT	CAISEHRGGENTEAFF
TRBV4-1	.	.	TRBJ2-7	TGCGCCAGCAGCCAAGATTCGGTGCTCGTCCCTTCCACCTACGAGCAGTACTTC	CASSQDSVLVPSTYEQYF
TRBV5-1	.	.	TRBJ2-6	TGCGCCAGCTCCTTGGGGGCGGGGGTAACTGGGGCCAACGTCCTGACTTTC	CASSLGAGVTGANVLTF
TRBV19	.	TRBD2	TRBJ2-2	TGTGCCAGTAGCATACTAGCGTCGGGCACCGGGGAGCTGTTTTTT	CASSILASGTGELFF
TRBV7-9	.	TRBD2	TRBJ2-5	TGTGCCAGCAGCCCGCGGACTAGCGCTATCCAAGAGACCCAGTACTTC	CASSPRTSAIQETQYF
TRBV29-1	.	.	TRBJ1-3	TGCAGCGCCCGGCCTGGGGGGGGCTCTGGAAACACCATATATTTT	CSARPGGGSGNTIYF